The 25 T cell receptor beta chains below were found in one sample sequenced in a study of T cells after yellow fever vaccination. One entry per CDR3 protein, called by TCRdb with MiXCR from the 5' RACE reads. This sample has about 75,000 distinct CDR3 sequences, with around 7.7% found just once. This specimen was CD8+ T cells sorted from PBMCs, taken around 10 days after the first yellow fever vaccination. The receptors were sampled from a man between 18 and 29 years old who received the YFV17D yellow fever vaccine.

The gene calls are TRBV4-1 and TRBJ2-3; D is unresolved. Germline V lookup: CDR1 MGHRA, CDR2 YSYEKL. This CDR3 has 12 amino acids. V lost 8 bases and J lost 0, with 6 bases in between. For the CDR3, the DNA is TGCGCCAGCGGACCGAGCACAGATACGCAGTATTTT. It codes for CASGPSTDTQYF.

In this sample, this clonotype turned up a few times. CDR3 in amino acids: CASSLDQGHRDEQFF. In DNA, the CDR3 is TGCGCCAGCAGCTTGGATCAGGGGCATCGGGATGAGCAGTTCTTC. This chain uses TRBV5-1 with TRBJ2-1, with a possible D match to TRBD1 (6 bases). This CDR3 spans 15 amino acids. CDR1 and CDR2 (germline): SGHRS, YFSETQ. Trimming removed 0 bases at V and 8 bases at J, with 15 bases between.

In this sample, this clonotype turned up many times. V and J are TRBV6-1 and TRBJ2-1; D assignment may be TRBD1 or TRBD2 (6 bases each). The germline V gene encodes CDR1 MNHNS and CDR2 SASEGT. Trimming pared 5 bases from V and 10 bases from J, leaving 21 bases between. This CDR3 comprises 15 residues. The CDR3 is CASSPGGGPATEQFF. For the CDR3, the DNA is TGTGCCAGCAGTCCCGGTGGGGGGCCGGCAACAGAGCAGTTCTTC.

This clonotype came up once. The V and J genes are TRBV7-9 and TRBJ1-3; D is ambiguous. The germline V gene encodes CDR1 SEHNR and CDR2 FQNEAQ (reference sequence). The V and J ends lost 3 bases and 3 bases respectively, with 3 bases between them. The CDR3 totals 12 residues. CDR3 in amino acids: CASSLNGNTIYF. The DNA for the CDR3 is TGTGCCAGCAGCTTGAATGGAAACACCATATATTTT. Complete variable domain (other parts from reference TRBV7-9 and TRBJ1-3): DTGVSQNPRHKITKRGQNVTFRCDPISEHNRLYWYRQTLGQGPEFLTYFQNEAQLEKSRLLSDRFSAERPKGSFSTLEIQRTEQGDSAMYLCASSLNGNTIYFGEGSWLTVV.

This clonotype was found many times. J is TRBJ2-5 and V is TRBV29-1, with a possible D match to TRBD1 (6 bases). Germline V lookup: CDR1 SQVTM, CDR2 ANQGSEA. This CDR3 has 11 amino acids. CDR3 nucleotide sequence: TGCCTGGGACACTTCGGGGAGACCCAGTACTTC. This sequence encodes CLGHFGETQYF.

This clonotype was seen repeatedly, ten times or more. The CDR3 reads CASSQDGQETQYF. CDR3 bases: TGTGCCAGCAGCCAAGATGGCCAAGAGACCCAGTACTTC. J is TRBJ2-5 and V is TRBV14; D is uncertain. The CDR3 length is 13 residues. Trimming took 0 bases from V and 1 from J, leaving 3 bases between them. The germline CDR1 and CDR2 sequences are SGHDN and FVKESK.

This sequence joins TRBV25-1 and TRBJ2-1, with a possible D match to TRBD2 (6 bases). The CDR3 spans 14 residues. The ends were cut back, 3 bases at V and 5 bases at J, with 11 bases in the middle. CDR1 is MGHDK and CDR2 is SYGVNS in the germline V gene. CDR3 sequence reads: CASSEAGTNNEQFF. The CDR3 DNA reads TGTGCCAGCAGTGAGGCGGGAACCAACAATGAGCAGTTCTTC.

This clonotype was found a few times. The chain uses TRBV20-1 and TRBJ2-3, with 10 nucleotides matching TRBD2. The CDR3 is made up of 15 amino acids. Trimming cost V 3 bases and J 6 bases; bases outside gene matches: 9. Looked up from germline, CDR1 is DFQATT and CDR2 is SNEGSKA (reference sequence). CDR3 coding DNA: TGCAGTGCTAGCTCTAGCGGGGGTCGGCGGGATACGCAGTATTTT. Protein product: CSASSSGGRRDTQYF.

This clonotype was seen only a few times. The CDR3 spells CASSLPYEGSGYEQFF. The CDR3 DNA is TGTGCCAGCAGTTTACCGTACGAGGGGTCGGGCTATGAGCAGTTCTTC. V and J are TRBV12-3 or TRBV12-4 and TRBJ2-1; TRBD1 or TRBD2 may be the D gene (5 bases each). CDR3 length equals 16 residues. V was trimmed by 2 bases and J by 8 bases, leaving 19 bases between them.

The gene calls are TRBV3-1 and TRBJ1-1; 9 bases agree with TRBD1. Germline V gives CDR1 LGHDT, CDR2 YNNKEL (reference sequence). V lost 4 bases, J lost 7 bases, and 10 bases stayed unmatched. The CDR3 length is 15 residues. The CDR3, as DNA: TGTGCCAGCAGCCGTACAGGGGGCGACCTTTATGAAGCTTTCTTT. It specifies CASSRTGGDLYEAFF. Full variable domain (outside the CDR3, taken from reference TRBV3-1 and TRBJ1-1): DTAVSQTPKYLVTQMGNDKSIKCEQNLGHDTMYWYKQDSKKFLKIMFSYNNKELIINETVPNRFSPKSPDKAHLNLHINSLELGDSAVYFCASSRTGGDLYEAFFGQGTRLTVV.

In its sample, this clonotype was seen many times. This sequence joins TRBV10-2 and TRBJ1-5; D is unresolved. The CDR3 loop spans 12 amino acids. The germline V gene encodes CDR1 WSHSY and CDR2 SAAADI. V was clipped by 10 bases and J by 4 bases, with 11 bases between them. CDR3 protein: CAISDGNQPQHF. Written as DNA, the CDR3 is TGCGCCATCTCGGATGGGAATCAGCCCCAGCATTTT.

The table lists this clonotype with many counts. This chain uses TRBV5-1 with TRBJ1-5, with D tentatively TRBD1 (6 bases). Deletions cut 4 bases from V and 4 bases from J, with 12 bases between. CDR1 and CDR2 from the germline V gene are SGHRS and YFSETQ. The CDR3 is 14 residues long. In DNA form, the CDR3 reads TGCGCCAGCAGCGTGGGGGGGCTGAATCAGCCCCAGCATTTT. Translation gives CASSVGGLNQPQHF.

This clonotype was detected a few times. V is TRBV7-2 and J is TRBJ2-1; D is ambiguous. This CDR3 comprises 11 residues. Germline V gene data show CDR1 as SGHTA and CDR2 as FQGNSA. The V end was cut by 7 bases, the J end by 4 bases, with 5 bases between. The CDR3 region has the DNA TGTGCCAGCATCCAATACAATGAGCAGTTCTTC. Translation: CASIQYNEQFF.

This clonotype was detected a few times. V gene TRBV10-3 combines with J gene TRBJ2-4; the match to TRBD1 covers 7 bases. The CDR3 spans 18 residues. V lost 4 bases, J lost 0 bases, and 12 bases stayed unmatched. Per the germline V gene, CDR1 is ENHRY and CDR2 is SYGVKD. The CDR3 loop reads CAISGGERTGLAKNIQYF. For the CDR3, the DNA is TGTGCCATCAGTGGGGGCGAAAGGACAGGCCTAGCCAAAAACATTCAGTACTTC.

This clonotype has ten or more counts. The V gene is TRBV7-6, the J gene TRBJ2-2; D is uncertain. The V end was cut by 0 bases, the J end by 4 bases, with 3 bases between. The CDR3 consists of 13 residues. Germline V gene lookup returns CDR1 SGHVS and CDR2 FNYEAQ. CDR3 loop: CASSLATTGELFF. The DNA for the CDR3 is TGTGCCAGCAGCTTAGCCACCACCGGGGAGCTGTTTTTT.

In its sample, this clonotype was seen many times. The V and J genes are TRBV9 and TRBJ2-7; TRBD1 matches at 8 bases. This CDR3 contains 16 residues. CDR1 is SGDLS and CDR2 is YYNGEE in the germline V gene. Trimming took 0 bases from V and 2 from J; bases not matched to a gene: 7. The CDR3, as DNA: TGTGCCAGCAGCGTAGCTCCCGGGACAGGAGCCTACGAGCAGTACTTC. Its protein is CASSVAPGTGAYEQYF.

In the case of this clonotype: A read error may explain this, as a much larger clone is one base away. The gene calls are TRBV7-3 and TRBJ2-3, with TRBD1 matching over 8 bases. V lost 4 bases to trimming and J lost 4 bases; unmatched junction nucleotides: 7. The CDR3 covers 15 residues. Germline CDR1 and CDR2: SGHTA and FQGTGA. The CDR3 spells CASSSTGGGADTQYF. For the CDR3, the DNA is TGTGCCAGCAGCTCCACAGGGGGAGGCGCAGATACGCAGTATTTT.

The rearrangement links TRBV14 to TRBJ1-1; no reliable D call. This CDR3 region has 14 residues. V was clipped by 1 base and J by 1 base, with 7 bases between them. CDR1 is SGHDN and CDR2 is FVKESK in the germline V gene. DNA of the CDR3: TGTGCCAGCAGCCAAGTTCAAGAGAACACTGAAGCTTTCTTT. Its protein product is CASSQVQENTEAFF.

This clonotype turned up a few times. The chain carries TRBV7-9 and TRBJ1-2, with TRBD1 identical over 7 bases. Germline assignment: CDR1 SEHNR and CDR2 FQNEAQ (reference sequence). V dropped 8 bases and J dropped 0; count of bases not matched to a gene: 12. This CDR3 is built from 16 residues. The CDR3 DNA follows: TGTGCCAGCGAGACAGATCGACAGGGAACTAACTATGGCTACACCTTC. Translating it yields CASETDRQGTNYGYTF.

On this clonotype: One junction end disagrees with the germline gene, perhaps due to a read error. The chain carries TRBV5-1 and TRBJ1-4; maybe TRBD1 (5 bases). The CDR3 spans 14 residues. Germline CDR1 SGHRS, CDR2 YFSETQ. The CDR3 region is CASSLWGIDEQLFF. CDR3 bases: TGCGCCAGCAGCTTGTGGGGGATTGATGAACAACTGTTTTTT.

The sample holds many counts of this clonotype. This chain uses TRBV7-9 with TRBJ2-3; 11 bases line up with TRBD2. The junction had 7 bases not matched to a gene; V was cut back by 6 bases and J by 5 bases. The CDR3 is 15 amino acids. Germline V gene lookup returns CDR1 SEHNR and CDR2 FQNEAQ (reference sequence). CDR3 DNA: TGTGCCAGCAGAGGGGGACTAGCGGAACTAGATACGCAGTATTTT. Translated: CASRGGLAELDTQYF.

The CDR3 nucleotides read TGTGCCAGCAGCGCCGGACTAGCGGGGATCTCCTACGAGCAGTACGTC. This gives the protein CASSAGLAGISYEQYV. The chain has TRBV14 and TRBJ2-7, with 12 bases matching TRBD2. CDR1 and CDR2 (germline): SGHDN, FVKESK. V lost 5 bases to trimming and J lost 0 bases; unmatched junction nucleotides: 5. The CDR3 is 16 residues long.

About this clonotype: A much larger clone differs from this one at a single base, so this may be a read error. J is TRBJ2-1 and V is TRBV20-1, with a possible D match to TRBD1 (6 bases). V lost 5 bases, J lost 6 bases, and 17 bases lay in between. Germline V CDR1 and CDR2: DFQATT, SNEGSKA (reference sequence). This CDR3 spans 14 amino acids. The DNA for the CDR3 is TGCAGTGCTTGGGGGACACAGGGTGCCAATGAGCAGTTCTTC. Its protein product is CSAWGTQGANEQFF.

A remark on this clonotype: This may come from a read error, since a much larger clone is one base off. The chain uses TRBV7-9 and TRBJ2-3; 7 nucleotides match TRBD1. J gave up 5 bases and V 5 bases, and 7 bases lay outside the gene matches. This CDR3 has 14 residues. The germline V gene has CDR1 SEHNR and CDR2 FQNEAQ (reference sequence). CDR3 residues: CASSIGTEVDTQYF. In nucleotides, the CDR3 is TGTGCCAGCAGCATCGGGACAGAGGTAGATACGCAGTATTTT. Complete variable domain (other parts from reference TRBV7-9 and TRBJ2-3): DTGVSQNPRHKITKRGQNVTFRCDPISEHNRLYWYRQTLGQGPEFLTYFQNEAQLEKSRLLSDRFSAERPKGSFSTLEIQRTEQGDSAMYLCASSIGTEVDTQYFGPGTRLTVL.

This clonotype qualifies as medium-sized. The V gene is TRBV4-3, the J gene TRBJ2-1; D tentatively reads TRBD1 or TRBD2 (5 bases each). Germline CDR1 and CDR2: LGHNA and YSLEER. This CDR3 region has 15 residues. With 5 bases removed from V and 2 bases from J, the gap between germline ends came to 13 bases. CDR3 coding DNA: TGCGCCAGCAGCGTCAGGGTGGGGGCCTACAATGAGCAGTTCTTC. Encoded protein: CASSVRVGAYNEQFF.